The 10 T cell receptor beta chains in this list originate from one sample, sequenced in a study of graft-versus-host responses after intestinal transplantation. Their cognate antigens are unknown. Assay: immunoSEQ multiplex PCR; the TCRdb copy retains only in-frame clones and omits some. In the table there are 100,000 to 120,000 clones, about 94% of which are singletons. This sample comprised unstimulated CD8+ T cells sorted from spleen or lymph node cells, obtained before intestinal transplant. The receptors shown here come from a human donor who received an intestinal transplant.

CDR3 bases: TGTGCCAGTAGTATCGGACAGGGTCTTGGCTACGAGCAGTACTTC. Translated: CASSIGQGLGYEQYF. The chain carries TRBV19 and TRBJ2-7, with 8 nucleotides matching TRBD1. Germline-derived CDR1 and CDR2 are LNHDA and SQIVND (reference sequence). J was trimmed by 3 bases and V by 3 bases; bases with no gene match: 7. The CDR3 runs to 15 residues.

The V and J genes are TRBV5-8 and TRBJ1-5, with D tentatively TRBD1 (5 bases). From germline, CDR1 is SGHTS and CDR2 YDEGEE. The CDR3 covers 15 residues. Between the trimmed V and J ends, which lost 2 bases and 6 bases, there was a span of 15 bases. CDR3 nucleotide sequence: TGTGCCAGCAGCTTAAGTATGGGGACTTCTCAGCCCCAGCATTTT. This codes for CASSLSMGTSQPQHF.

The chain is built from TRBV19 and TRBJ2-6; either TRBD1 or TRBD2 may fit D (5 bases each). The CDR3 contains 16 residues. The germline V and J ends were trimmed by 9 bases and 0 bases, with 15 bases remaining between them. Germline CDR1 reads LNHDA; CDR2 reads SQIVND (reference sequence). CDR3 sequence reads: CARAPGRLSGANVLTF. The CDR3 DNA sequence: TGTGCCAGAGCACCGGGACGACTCTCTGGGGCCAACGTCCTGACTTTC.

The chain couples TRBV15 to TRBJ2-1, with 14 bases fitting TRBD2. The CDR3 extends over 16 amino acids. With 3 bases clipped from V and 7 bases from J, the junction kept 5 bases outside the gene matches. CDR1 and CDR2 from the germline V gene are LNHNV and YYDKDF (reference sequence). This CDR3 is CATSSGTSGSKNEQFF. The CDR3 DNA is TGTGCCACCAGCAGTGGGACTAGCGGGAGTAAGAATGAGCAGTTCTTC.

V is TRBV10-3 and J is TRBJ2-7; unclear D gene. The CDR3 spans 16 residues. The V gene's germline CDR1 is ENHRY and CDR2 SYGVKD. V lost 1 base and J lost 1, with 14 bases in between. The CDR3 DNA reads as TGTGCCATCAGTGAGTTACCGACTTTTGGATCCTACGAGCAGTACTTC. Encoded protein: CAISELPTFGSYEQYF.

The V and J genes are TRBV9 and TRBJ2-6; D may be TRBD1 (5 bases). The CDR3 runs to 15 residues. The germline CDR1 and CDR2 sequences are SGDLS and YYNGEE. The V end lost 4 bases, the J end lost 1 base, and 9 bases lay between the germline ends. Written as DNA, the CDR3 is TGTGCCAGCAGCCTAACAGGTTCTGGGGCCAACGTCCTGACTTTC. Amino acids: CASSLTGSGANVLTF.

V and J are TRBV5-1 and TRBJ2-3; TRBD1 matches at 12 bases. This CDR3 spans 16 amino acids. After removal of 4 bases from V and 6 bases from J, the junction contained 9 bases not matched to a gene. Germline lookup yields CDR1 SGHRS and CDR2 YFSETQ. The CDR3 nucleotides are TGCGCCAGCAGCGCCCCGGGACAGGGGGCCTTCGATACGCAGTATTTT. Translating it yields CASSAPGQGAFDTQYF.

This clone was observed once. For the CDR3, the DNA is TGTGCCAGCAGCATGACAGGCCTAACGGGAGAGCAGTACTTC. This codes for CASSMTGLTGEQYF. The rearrangement uses TRBV5-6 and TRBJ2-5, with D perhaps being TRBD1 or TRBD2 (6 bases each). V lost 4 bases, J lost 11 bases, and 21 bases lay in between. The germline V gene encodes CDR1 SGHDT and CDR2 YYEEEE. This CDR3 is built from 14 residues.

This sequence joins TRBV27 and TRBJ1-1, with TRBD1 matching over 7 bases. V lost 9 bases, J lost 3 bases, and 13 bases stayed unmatched. The CDR3 totals 15 residues. Germline loops: CDR1 MNHEY, CDR2 SMNVEV (reference sequence). CDR3 sequence reads: CASNTGERSYTEAFF. DNA for the CDR3: TGTGCCAGTAATACAGGGGAGAGAAGTTACACTGAAGCTTTCTTT.

The CDR3 protein is CASSFGQAAKYEQYF. The CDR3 DNA follows: TGTGCCAGCAGTTTCGGACAGGCAGCGAAGTACGAGCAGTACTTC. The chain carries TRBV27 and TRBJ2-7, with 7 bases fitting TRBD1. J gave up 4 bases and V 3 bases, and 9 bases lay outside the gene matches. The CDR3 loop spans 15 amino acids. Germline V gene lookup returns CDR1 MNHEY and CDR2 SMNVEV (reference sequence).